A single sample is the source of the 24 T cell receptor beta chains below, sequenced in a study of blood T cells in healthy people across ages. With a J-beta primer mix and a sample-barcoded 5' primer, a second PCR ran about 6 to 11 cycles. TCRdb re-analysed the 5' RACE reads in MiXCR, keeping a single row per CDR3 protein. The sample lists about 1,600,000 distinct CDR3 sequences; 35% to 45% were seen once. Input material: blood. The receptors were sampled from a woman aged 18-29 years in good health.

The table lists this clonotype with a few counts. DNA of the CDR3: TGTGCCAGCAGTGATGCCGGGGGCCTCAACTATGGCTACACCTTC. Encoded protein: CASSDAGGLNYGYTF. The chain is built from TRBV6-1 and TRBJ1-2; possibly TRBD1 for D (6 bases). Trimming cost V 3 bases and J 2 bases, with 13 bases left between them. Germline CDR1 and CDR2: MNHNS and SASEGT. CDR3 size: 15 residues.

The gene calls are TRBV20-1 and TRBJ2-7; 8 bases are shared with TRBD2. Germline V gene data show CDR1 as DFQATT and CDR2 as SNEGSKA (reference sequence). The CDR3 extends over 14 amino acids. After removal of 3 bases from V and 3 bases from J, the junction contained 7 bases not matched to a gene. The CDR3 spells CSARRTGLDYEQYF. CDR3 nucleotides: TGCAGTGCTAGGCGGACGGGACTAGACTACGAGCAGTACTTC.

This clonotype showed up just a few times. This rearrangement joins TRBV5-1 to TRBJ1-5; D remains unclear. The CDR3 is 14 residues long. Germline-derived CDR1 and CDR2 are SGHRS and YFSETQ. Trimming left V 0 bases short and J 3 bases short, with 7 bases between. CDR3 coding DNA: TGCGCCAGCAGCTTGGGTCAGGACAATCAGCCCCAGCATTTT. This codes for CASSLGQDNQPQHF. Together with reference TRBV5-1 and TRBJ1-5, the CDR3 gives the full variable domain: KAGVTQTPRYLIKTRGQQVTLSCSPISGHRSVSWYQQTPGQGLQFLFEYFSETQRNKGNFPGRFSGRQFSNSRSEMNVSTLELGDSALYLCASSLGQDNQPQHFGDGTRLSIL.

This clonotype was counted only a few times. J is TRBJ2-7 and V is TRBV3-1, with D possibly being TRBD2 (5 bases). The CDR3 sequence is 13 residues long. Germline loops: CDR1 LGHDT, CDR2 YNNKEL (reference sequence). Trimming took 5 bases from V and 4 from J, leaving 12 bases between them. The chain's CDR3 is CASSSLGSYEQYF. The CDR3 DNA follows: TGTGCCAGCAGCTCACTAGGCTCGTACGAGCAGTACTTC.

There are a few counts of this clonotype. J is TRBJ2-1 and V is TRBV30; D is ambiguous. The V gene lost 0 bases and the J gene lost 9 bases, with 6 bases spanning the gap. CDR1 is GTSNPN and CDR2 is SVGIG in the germline V gene (reference sequence). The CDR3 totals 11 residues. CDR3 sequence: CAWSVHVEQFF. The CDR3 nucleotides read TGTGCCTGGAGTGTACATGTTGAGCAGTTCTTC.

The CDR3: CASGFLPLAGPTYNEQFF. CDR3 coding DNA: TGTGCTAGTGGTTTCCTACCTCTAGCGGGCCCTACCTACAATGAGCAGTTCTTC. The chain combines TRBV12-5 with TRBJ2-1; 8 nucleotides line up with TRBD2. The V gene's germline CDR1 is LGHNT and CDR2 FRNRAP. V was pared by 3 bases and J by 2 bases, with 12 bases of the junction left unmatched. The length of the CDR3 is 18 residues. Supplemented by reference TRBV12-5 and TRBJ2-1, the full variable domain reads DARVTQTPRHKVTEMGQEVTMRCQPILGHNTVFWYRQTMMQGLELLAYFRNRAPLDDSGMPKDRFSAEMPDATLATLKIQPSEPRDSAVYFCASGFLPLAGPTYNEQFFGPGTRLTVL.

The chain links TRBV10-3 to TRBJ2-3; D possibly matches TRBD1 or TRBD2 (5 bases each). Germline assignment: CDR1 ENHRY and CDR2 SYGVKD. V shed 6 bases and J shed 1 base, with 14 bases lying between them. This CDR3 region has 15 residues. The CDR3 DNA reads TGTGCCATCAGCCCTTCCGGGACGGGCACAGATACGCAGTATTTT. Translating gives CAISPSGTGTDTQYF.

This clonotype was seen a few times. The chain employs TRBV6-5 and TRBJ2-1; TRBD2 is a possible D gene (6 bases). V lost 7 bases and J lost 6, with 16 bases in between. Germline assignment: CDR1 MNHEY and CDR2 SVGAGI. This CDR3 spans 14 amino acids. The CDR3 loop reads CASTATSGPNEQFF. In DNA form, the CDR3 reads TGTGCCAGCACCGCGACTAGTGGGCCCAATGAGCAGTTCTTC.

The chain combines TRBV18 with TRBJ2-7; possibly TRBD1 or TRBD2 for D (5 bases each). V lost 3 bases and J lost 1, with 13 bases in between. The CDR3 spans 15 residues. Germline assignment: CDR1 KGHSH and CDR2 LQKENI. The chain's CDR3 is CASSPQGAESYEQYF. CDR3 DNA: TGTGCCAGCTCACCCCAGGGAGCCGAATCCTACGAGCAGTACTTC.

V usage is TRBV7-6 and J usage is TRBJ2-5, with D tentatively TRBD2 (6 bases). The CDR3 has 15 residues. The germline V and J ends were trimmed by 2 bases and 4 bases, with 14 bases remaining between them. CDR1 is SGHVS and CDR2 is FNYEAQ in the germline V gene. The CDR3 sequence is CASSLFPGETETQYF. In nucleotides, the CDR3 is TGTGCCAGCAGCTTATTTCCGGGAGAAACAGAGACCCAGTACTTC.

In its sample, this clonotype was seen once. The chain joins TRBV19 to TRBJ2-1; D is ambiguous. Germline V CDR1 and CDR2: LNHDA, SQIVND (reference sequence). The CDR3 contains 15 residues. Deletions cut 4 bases from V and 3 bases from J, with 13 bases between. The CDR3 sequence is CASSTGFSGYNEQFF. The CDR3 DNA reads TGTGCCAGTAGTACCGGTTTCTCGGGCTACAATGAGCAGTTCTTC.

In this sample, this clonotype turned up many times. The chain carries TRBV5-6 and TRBJ2-7; 11 bases are shared with TRBD1. V lost 0 bases, J lost 4 bases, and 3 bases stayed unmatched. The CDR3 has 15 amino acids. Germline V CDR1 and CDR2: SGHDT, YYEEEE. In DNA, the CDR3 is TGTGCCAGCAGCTTGGTCGGACAGGGGGCGTACGAGCAGTACTTC. Its translation: CASSLVGQGAYEQYF.

The sample holds many counts of this clonotype. The CDR3 sequence is CSASTPSGTYEQYF. As DNA, the CDR3 is TGCAGTGCTAGTACCCCTAGCGGGACTTACGAGCAGTACTTC. The chain recombines TRBV20-1 with TRBJ2-7; 9 bases map to TRBD2. The CDR3 runs 14 residues. CDR1 is DFQATT and CDR2 is SNEGSKA in the germline V gene (reference sequence). The ends lost 3 bases at V and 4 bases at J; junction bases unmatched: 7.

The table lists this clonotype with many counts. The J gene is TRBJ1-1, the V gene TRBV5-5, with D uncertain. V was trimmed by 1 base and J by 5 bases, leaving 12 bases between them. The CDR3 covers 14 residues. Per germline, CDR1 SGHKS and CDR2 YYEKEE (reference sequence). The CDR3 bases are TGTGCCAGCAGCTTGTCTGAGGGAGGGACTGAAGCTTTCTTT. Protein product: CASSLSEGGTEAFF.

This clonotype was observed a few times. The chain couples TRBV20-1 to TRBJ2-7, with D maybe TRBD1 (6 bases). This CDR3 comprises 14 residues. Per the germline V gene, CDR1 is DFQATT and CDR2 is SNEGSKA (reference sequence). V was shortened by 3 bases and J by 5 bases, with 17 bases between the two germline ends. The CDR3 reads CSASLTGGRNEQYF. CDR3 in DNA: TGCAGTGCTAGTCTGACTGGGGGCAGGAACGAGCAGTACTTC.

In its sample, this clonotype was seen a few times. This chain's CDR3 is CASSSPDLTRAKNIQYF. The CDR3 nucleotides read TGTGCCAGCAGTTCCCCGGACTTAACCAGAGCCAAAAACATTCAGTACTTC. The J gene is TRBJ2-4, the V gene TRBV28; a possible D gene is TRBD2 (5 bases). CDR1 and CDR2 (germline): MDHEN, SYDVKM. The CDR3 sequence is 17 residues long. With 4 bases removed from V and 0 bases from J, the gap between germline ends came to 16 bases.

The table lists this clonotype with a few counts. The chain has TRBV7-9 and TRBJ1-2; perhaps TRBD1 as D (5 bases). Germline lookup yields CDR1 SEHNR and CDR2 FQNEAQ (reference sequence). The CDR3 extends over 15 amino acids. The V gene lost 4 bases and the J gene lost 2 bases, with 14 bases spanning the gap. The CDR3 protein is CASSSGTTENYGYTF. The CDR3 coding sequence is TGTGCCAGCAGCTCCGGAACGACAGAGAACTATGGCTACACCTTC.

The rearrangement uses TRBV7-2 and TRBJ1-2; maybe TRBD1 (5 bases). This CDR3 spans 13 amino acids. Trimming pared 8 bases from V and 4 bases from J, leaving 14 bases between. Per the germline V gene, CDR1 is SGHTA and CDR2 is FQGNSA. CDR3 in DNA: TGTGCCAGCGCAGAGCCGGGGCCCTATGGCTACACCTTC. It specifies CASAEPGPYGYTF.

This clonotype was seen a few times. The chain combines TRBV7-2 with TRBJ2-7; unclear D gene. With 3 bases removed from V and 3 bases from J, the gap between germline ends came to 12 bases. This CDR3 region has 14 residues. From germline, CDR1 is SGHTA and CDR2 FQGNSA. Here the CDR3 DNA reads TGTGCCAGCAGCTTGGGGAATTTACGCTACGAGCAGTACTTC. Amino acid sequence: CASSLGNLRYEQYF. Drawing the rest from reference TRBV7-2 and TRBJ2-7, the complete variable domain is GAGVSQSPSNKVTEKGKDVELRCDPISGHTALYWYRQSLGQGLEFLIYFQGNSAPDKSGLPSDRFSAERTGGSVSTLTIQRTQQEDSAVYLCASSLGNLRYEQYFGPGTRLTVT.

This chain connects TRBV20-1 to TRBJ2-5; 7 bases are a match to TRBD1. The end of the DNA fits TRBJ2-7 better, so the J call may be wrong. Germline V gives CDR1 DFQATT, CDR2 SNEGSKA (reference sequence). This CDR3 has 16 residues. CDR3 DNA: TGCAGTGGGAATATGAAAGGACAGGAATTCACCTACGAGCAGTACTTC. Translation gives CSGNMKGQEFTYEQYF.

The rearrangement uses TRBV6-5 and TRBJ2-7; TRBD1 agrees at 8 bases. Germline CDR1 is MNHEY and CDR2 is SVGAGI. V shed 8 bases and J 4 bases; nucleotides not matched to a gene: 10. The CDR3 loop spans 14 amino acids. The CDR3: CASLQGQGAYEQYF. The CDR3 nucleotides are TGTGCCAGCCTGCAGGGGCAGGGGGCTTACGAGCAGTACTTC.

The chain combines TRBV15 with TRBJ2-1, with D possibly matching TRBD2 (7 bases). V lost 5 bases, J lost 9 bases, and 14 bases lay in between. The germline gives CDR1 LNHNV, CDR2 YYDKDF (reference sequence). The CDR3 runs to 13 residues. The CDR3 nucleotides read TGTGCCACCAGCGGGGGGGGGGCGCTTGAGCAGTTCTTC. Its protein is CATSGGGALEQFF. Supplemented by reference TRBV15 and TRBJ2-1, the full variable domain reads DAMVIQNPRYQVTQFGKPVTLSCSQTLNHNVMYWYQQKSSQAPKLLFHYYDKDFNNEADTPDNFQSRRPNTSFCFLDIRSPGLGDTAMYLCATSGGGALEQFFGPGTRLTVL.

This clonotype appeared a few times. V is TRBV27 and J is TRBJ2-7; no definite D call. V was pared by 5 bases and J by 6 bases, with 14 bases between. The CDR3 has 13 residues. CDR1 MNHEY and CDR2 SMNVEV come from the germline V gene (reference sequence). The CDR3 here is CASSPAPRSEQYF. CDR3 DNA sequence: TGTGCCAGCAGTCCCGCCCCCAGGAGCGAGCAGTACTTC.

The chain couples TRBV11-1 to TRBJ2-5; 8 nucleotides align to TRBD1. With 6 bases clipped from V and 2 bases from J, the junction kept 5 bases outside the gene matches. This CDR3 region has 14 residues. Germline V lookup: CDR1 SGHAT, CDR2 FQDESV (reference sequence). The CDR3 DNA sequence: TGTGCCAGCAGGGCCAGGGGGCTGCAAGAGACCCAGTACTTC. Protein: CASRARGLQETQYF.